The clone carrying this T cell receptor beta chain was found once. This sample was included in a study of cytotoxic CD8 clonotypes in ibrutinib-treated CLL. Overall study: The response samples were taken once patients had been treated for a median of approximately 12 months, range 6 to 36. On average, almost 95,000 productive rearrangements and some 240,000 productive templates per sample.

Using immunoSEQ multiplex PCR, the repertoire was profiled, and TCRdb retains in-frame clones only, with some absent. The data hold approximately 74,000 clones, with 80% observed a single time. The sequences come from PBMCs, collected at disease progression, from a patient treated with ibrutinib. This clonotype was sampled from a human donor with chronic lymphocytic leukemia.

CDR3 nucleotide sequence: TGTGCCAGCCGACTCGGGGGAGCAGATACGCAGTATTTT. Its translation is CASRLGGADTQYF. The rearrangement uses TRBV27 and TRBJ2-3, with TRBD2 as a possible D gene (6 bases). V lost 8 bases to trimming and J lost 4 bases, with 13 bases between them. The germline gives CDR1 MNHEY, CDR2 SMNVEV (reference sequence). The CDR3 extends over 13 amino acids.